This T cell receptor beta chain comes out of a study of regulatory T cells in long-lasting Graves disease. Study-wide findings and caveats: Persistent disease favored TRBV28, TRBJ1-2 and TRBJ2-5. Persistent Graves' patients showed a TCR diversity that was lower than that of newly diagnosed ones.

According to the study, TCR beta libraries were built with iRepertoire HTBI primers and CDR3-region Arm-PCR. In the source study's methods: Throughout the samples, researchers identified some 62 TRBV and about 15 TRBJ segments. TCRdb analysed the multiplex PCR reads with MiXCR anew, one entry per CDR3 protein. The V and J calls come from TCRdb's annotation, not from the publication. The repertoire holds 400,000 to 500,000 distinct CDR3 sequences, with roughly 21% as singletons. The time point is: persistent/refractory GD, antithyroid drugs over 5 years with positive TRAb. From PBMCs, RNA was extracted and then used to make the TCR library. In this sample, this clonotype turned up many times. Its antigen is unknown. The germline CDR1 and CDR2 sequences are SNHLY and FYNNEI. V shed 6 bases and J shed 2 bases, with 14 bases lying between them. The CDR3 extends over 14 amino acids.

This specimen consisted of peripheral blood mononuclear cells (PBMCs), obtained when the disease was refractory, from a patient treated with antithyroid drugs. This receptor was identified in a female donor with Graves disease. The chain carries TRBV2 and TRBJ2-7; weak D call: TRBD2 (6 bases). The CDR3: CASSPIRGTYEQYF. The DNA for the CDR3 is TGTGCCAGCAGCCCAATCCGGGGGACCTACGAGCAGTACTTC.